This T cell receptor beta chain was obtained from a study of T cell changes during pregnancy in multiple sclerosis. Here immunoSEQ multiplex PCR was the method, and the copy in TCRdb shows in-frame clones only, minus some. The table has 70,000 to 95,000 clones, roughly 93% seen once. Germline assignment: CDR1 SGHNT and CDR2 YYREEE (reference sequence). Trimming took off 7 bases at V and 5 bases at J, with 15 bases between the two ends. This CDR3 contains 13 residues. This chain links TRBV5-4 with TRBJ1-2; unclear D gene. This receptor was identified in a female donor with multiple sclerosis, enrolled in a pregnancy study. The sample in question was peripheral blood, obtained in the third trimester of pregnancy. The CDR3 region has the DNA TGTGCCAGCTGGCCGCGGGAGTCTTATGGCTACACCTTC. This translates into CASWPRESYGYTF.